The 10 T cell receptor beta chains below come from one sample, sequenced in a study of Ad26.COV2.S vaccination and SARS-CoV-2 variants. The treatment here: about 20 received Ad26.COV2.S at low or high dose, single or two shots; about five received placebo; per-sample allocation not given. At day 63 after the first vaccine or placebo injection, samples were drawn. The protocol was immunoSEQ multiplex PCR, while the TCRdb copy is restricted to in-frame clones and leaves out a portion. The table has about half a million clones, about 88% seen once; the top ten hold around 1.8%. Specimen: peripheral blood, collected in a trial of Ad26.COV2.S vaccine versus placebo. The receptor source for this set is a person aged 18-65 years who received the Ad26.COV2.S COVID-19 vaccine or a placebo.

The chain combines TRBV18 with TRBJ1-1; D might be TRBD1 (6 bases). The CDR3 totals 16 residues. The V end was cut by 4 bases, the J end by 3 bases, with 18 bases between. In germline, CDR1 is KGHSH, CDR2 LQKENI. The chain's CDR3 is CASSRPIGGSHTEAFF. The CDR3 coding sequence is TGTGCCAGCTCACGGCCGATAGGGGGGTCGCACACTGAAGCTTTCTTT.

V usage is TRBV19 and J usage is TRBJ2-1; the match to TRBD2 covers 14 bases. The germline CDR1 and CDR2 sequences are LNHDA and SQIVND (reference sequence). Trimming at V came to 5 bases and at J to 8 bases, leaving 17 bases not matched to a gene. CDR3 length: 19 residues. The CDR3 sequence is CASSLKGLAGVGFRDEQFF. The CDR3 DNA sequence: TGTGCCAGTAGTCTCAAGGGACTAGCGGGAGTTGGATTTCGGGATGAGCAGTTCTTC.

The CDR3 here is CASTDPRDRGYEQYF. CDR3 DNA: TGTGCCAGCACTGACCCCCGGGACAGGGGATACGAGCAGTACTTC. This sequence joins TRBV2 and TRBJ2-7; 10 nucleotides align to TRBD1. V lost 7 bases and J lost 4; bases outside the gene matches: 10. CDR1 is SNHLY and CDR2 is FYNNEI in the germline V gene. The CDR3 runs to 15 residues.

This clone was detected a few times. This chain connects TRBV27 to TRBJ2-2, with 7 bases that match TRBD2. The length of the CDR3 is 17 residues. The germline CDR1 and CDR2 sequences are MNHEY and SMNVEV (reference sequence). The J segment lost 7 bases and the V segment lost 5 bases, leaving 16 bases of the junction unmatched. CDR3 nucleotide sequence: TGTGCCAGCAGTCCCCAAGTTTTGGCGGGAGAGATCGGGGAGCTGTTTTTT. It is translated as CASSPQVLAGEIGELFF.

This rearrangement joins TRBV27 to TRBJ2-3; no firm D call. Germline V lookup: CDR1 MNHEY, CDR2 SMNVEV (reference sequence). The CDR3 sequence is 11 residues long. V lost 6 bases to trimming and J lost 1 base, with 2 bases between them. CDR3 residues: CASRGTDTQYF. CDR3 nucleotides: TGTGCCAGCAGGGGCACAGATACGCAGTATTTT.

This clone occurred a few times. V gene TRBV7-9 combines with J gene TRBJ2-7; 8 positions match TRBD2. V gave up 4 bases and J gave up 2 bases; unmatched junction bases: 10. This CDR3 is built from 16 residues. Germline assignment: CDR1 SEHNR and CDR2 FQNEAQ (reference sequence). CDR3 sequence: CASSSGLAQPPYEQYF. CDR3 coding DNA: TGTGCCAGCAGCTCCGGACTAGCCCAACCCCCCTACGAGCAGTACTTC.

The V call is TRBV25-1, the J call TRBJ2-3, with D possibly matching TRBD1 (5 bases). Germline V CDR1 and CDR2: MGHDK, SYGVNS. The germline V and J ends were trimmed by 4 bases and 3 bases, with 11 bases remaining between them. This CDR3 has 14 amino acids. The CDR3 reads CASSGWKGTDTQYF. CDR3 nucleotide sequence: TGTGCCAGCAGTGGTTGGAAGGGGACAGATACGCAGTATTTT. Looking up the rest from reference TRBV25-1 and TRBJ2-3 gives the full variable domain: EADIYQTPRYLVIGTGKKITLECSQTMGHDKMYWYQQDPGMELHLIHYSYGVNSTEKGDLSSESTVSRIRTEHFPLTLESARPSHTSQYLCASSGWKGTDTQYFGPGTRLTVL.

The gene calls are TRBV7-9 and TRBJ1-2; D unclear. The CDR3 sequence is 13 residues long. Germline assignment: CDR1 SEHNR and CDR2 FQNEAQ (reference sequence). The V gene lost 2 bases and the J gene lost 7 bases, with 11 bases spanning the gap. The CDR3 DNA follows: TGTGCCAGCAGCTTACATGGTACCTCTGGCTACACCTTC. This gives the protein CASSLHGTSGYTF.

The chain carries TRBV6-5 and TRBJ1-4; TRBD1 aligns across 10 bases. Germline V CDR1 and CDR2: MNHEY, SVGAGI. There are 14 residues in the CDR3. V was clipped by 6 bases and J by 8 bases; unmatched bases: 6. The CDR3: CASRTGTGVEKLFF. The CDR3 nucleotides read TGTGCCAGCAGGACCGGGACAGGGGTAGAAAAACTGTTTTTT.

This chain connects TRBV28 to TRBJ2-7; 12 bases are shared with TRBD2. CDR1 is MDHEN, CDR2 SYDVKM, per germline. The J segment lost 7 bases and the V segment lost 5 bases, leaving 9 bases of the junction unmatched. The CDR3 totals 15 residues. CDR3 in amino acids: CASSVGTSGSLEQYF. The CDR3 nucleotides read TGTGCCAGCAGTGTAGGGACTAGCGGGTCTCTTGAGCAGTACTTC.